These T cell receptor beta chains were read from a single sample in a study of early T cells in non-severe SARS-CoV-2 infection. TCRdb re-called the 5' RACE reads through MiXCR, storing one row per CDR3 protein. There are tens of thousands of distinct CDR3 sequences in the sample; 12% occur only once, and around 4.3% lies in the top ten. Sequencing was done on a sample of whole blood. The source of these receptors is an adult who was a healthcare worker with PCR-confirmed SARS-CoV-2 infection or an uninfected control (not recorded which). Both conserved end residues are part of each CDR3. Fields, in order: CDR3 length, J gene, D gene, V gene, clone size, CDR3 protein, CDR3 DNA. A D gene is named only where the DNA matches it firmly. Size is omitted from some rows. Given values are once, few, many or a class for expanded clones.

cdr3_length: 15; j_call: TRBJ1-5; d_call: TRBD1; v_call: TRBV27; clone_size: NA; cdr3_aa: CASSGAGQGFQPQHF; cdr3_nt: TGTGCCAGCAGTGGGGCGGGACAGGGATTCCAGCCCCAGCATTTT
cdr3_length: 14; j_call: TRBJ1-1; d_call: TRBD1; v_call: TRBV12-3/TRBV12-4; clone_size: NA; cdr3_aa: CVSRQDRPNTEAFF; cdr3_nt: TGTGTCAGCAGACAGGACAGGCCAAACACTGAAGCTTTCTTT
cdr3_length: 13; j_call: TRBJ2-7; d_call: TRBD2; v_call: TRBV3-1; clone_size: many; cdr3_aa: CASSGLAGAEQYF; cdr3_nt: TGTGCCAGCAGCGGACTAGCGGGAGCCGAGCAGTACTTC
cdr3_length: 15; j_call: TRBJ2-7; d_call: NA; v_call: TRBV15; clone_size: few; cdr3_aa: CATSRWGGRKNEQYF; cdr3_nt: TGTGCCACCAGCAGGTGGGGGGGGCGAAAGAACGAGCAGTACTTC
cdr3_length: 16; j_call: TRBJ2-3; d_call: TRBD2; v_call: TRBV3-1; clone_size: NA; cdr3_aa: CASSQTLGLVSDTQYF; cdr3_nt: TGTGCCAGCAGCCAAACCCTTGGACTAGTGTCAGATACGCAGTATTTT
cdr3_length: 15; j_call: TRBJ2-1; d_call: TRBD2; v_call: TRBV4-2; clone_size: many; cdr3_aa: CASSQDRGDYNEQFF; cdr3_nt: TGTGCCAGCAGCCAAGATCGGGGGGACTACAATGAGCAGTTCTTC
cdr3_length: 16; j_call: TRBJ2-3; d_call: NA; v_call: TRBV9; clone_size: NA; cdr3_aa: CASSVRIAGVTDTQYF; cdr3_nt: TGTGCCAGCAGCGTGAGAATAGCAGGAGTCACAGATACGCAGTATTTT
cdr3_length: 13; j_call: TRBJ1-1; d_call: NA; v_call: TRBV29-1; clone_size: NA; cdr3_aa: CSVAGTARTEAFF; cdr3_nt: TGCAGCGTGGCTGGGACGGCGAGGACTGAAGCTTTCTTT
cdr3_length: 16; j_call: TRBJ2-2; d_call: TRBD1; v_call: TRBV25-1; clone_size: NA; cdr3_aa: CASSEFGTGITGELFF; cdr3_nt: TGTGCCAGCAGTGAATTTGGGACAGGGATCACCGGGGAGCTGTTTTTT
cdr3_length: 18; j_call: TRBJ1-4; d_call: TRBD1; v_call: TRBV2; clone_size: many; cdr3_aa: CASRTGTGGGGRWEKLFF; cdr3_nt: TGTGCCAGCAGGACCGGGACAGGGGGCGGAGGGCGATGGGAAAAACTGTTTTTT
cdr3_length: 13; j_call: TRBJ2-4; d_call: NA; v_call: TRBV7-6; clone_size: few; cdr3_aa: CASSYRSSHIQYF; cdr3_nt: TGTGCCAGCAGCTACAGAAGTTCTCACATTCAGTACTTC
cdr3_length: 12; j_call: TRBJ2-1; d_call: NA; v_call: TRBV11-2; clone_size: many; cdr3_aa: CASSFSSVEQFF; cdr3_nt: TGTGCCAGCAGCTTTAGCTCGGTTGAGCAGTTCTTC
cdr3_length: 15; j_call: TRBJ2-3; d_call: TRBD1; v_call: TRBV7-9; clone_size: many; cdr3_aa: CASSLRPRGKDTQYF; cdr3_nt: TGTGCCAGCAGCTTAAGGCCCAGGGGGAAAGATACGCAGTATTTT
cdr3_length: 12; j_call: TRBJ2-5; d_call: NA; v_call: TRBV5-1; clone_size: NA; cdr3_aa: CASSYNEETQYF; cdr3_nt: TGCGCCAGCAGCTATAACGAAGAGACCCAGTACTTC
cdr3_length: 14; j_call: TRBJ2-5; d_call: NA; v_call: TRBV28; clone_size: many; cdr3_aa: CASSPPPGRGTQYF; cdr3_nt: TGTGCCAGCAGCCCTCCTCCGGGACGGGGGACCCAGTACTTC
cdr3_length: 15; j_call: TRBJ1-3; d_call: NA; v_call: TRBV7-6; clone_size: many; cdr3_aa: CASSLDGTGRNTIYF; cdr3_nt: TGTGCCAGCAGCTTAGATGGCACAGGGCGGAACACCATATATTTT
cdr3_length: 21; j_call: TRBJ2-2; d_call: TRBD2; v_call: TRBV28; clone_size: few; cdr3_aa: CASSPEGEGAGGPWDTGELFF; cdr3_nt: TGTGCCAGCAGTCCCGAAGGCGAGGGAGCGGGAGGGCCCTGGGACACCGGGGAGCTGTTTTTT
cdr3_length: 18; j_call: TRBJ2-1; d_call: NA; v_call: TRBV6-2/TRBV6-3; clone_size: many; cdr3_aa: CASSYFLLQRYSYNEQFF; cdr3_nt: TGTGCCAGCAGTTACTTTTTGCTCCAGCGCTACTCCTACAATGAGCAGTTCTTC
cdr3_length: 13; j_call: TRBJ1-2; d_call: TRBD1; v_call: TRBV7-9; clone_size: many; cdr3_aa: CASSLEGALDYTF; cdr3_nt: TGTGCCAGCAGCTTAGAGGGGGCATTAGACTACACCTTC
cdr3_length: 14; j_call: TRBJ2-7; d_call: TRBD2; v_call: TRBV5-5; clone_size: NA; cdr3_aa: CASRLAGGVYEQYF; cdr3_nt: TGTGCCAGCAGGTTGGCGGGAGGGGTCTACGAGCAGTACTTC
cdr3_length: 13; j_call: TRBJ2-5; d_call: TRBD1; v_call: TRBV12-3/TRBV12-4; clone_size: NA; cdr3_aa: CATGDRGEETQYF; cdr3_nt: TGTGCCACCGGGGACAGGGGGGAAGAGACCCAGTACTTC